The table lists the clone carrying this T cell receptor beta chain with a count of one. TCRdb keeps only in-frame clones here, not all; method: immunoSEQ multiplex PCR. There are under 70,000 clones in the sample; about 90% occur only once, and 5.5% to 8% lies in the top ten. This record belongs to a study of T cell changes during pregnancy in multiple sclerosis. Per the germline V gene, CDR1 is MNHEY and CDR2 is SVGAGI. V lost 4 bases and J lost 4, with 13 bases in between. The CDR3 covers 14 residues. V usage is TRBV6-5 and J usage is TRBJ1-2; no clear D. The TCR comes from a female donor in good health, enrolled as a control in a pregnancy study. The sequenced sample was peripheral blood, obtained in the third trimester of pregnancy. CDR3 DNA: TGTGCCAGCAGTTTCGAGGGCGCGGGCTATGGCTACACCTTC. Translation: CASSFEGAGYGYTF.